This T cell receptor beta chain was captured in a study of OX40 agonist ivuxolimab in advanced cancers. As for the study in general: With a range of about 20 to 79, age averaged 60 years, and more than 75% were male.

Trimming took 0 bases from V and 1 from J; bases not matched to a gene: 4. The V gene's germline CDR1 is MNHEY and CDR2 SVGAGI. The CDR3 spans 16 residues. Only in-frame clones appear in the TCRdb table, and some are missing; sequencing was by immunoSEQ multiplex PCR. The sample carries about 8,000 clones, about 67% recorded once. The genes are TRBV6-5 and TRBJ2-5, with 8 nucleotides matching TRBD2. Sample: CD4+ or CD8+ T cells sorted from blood, taken in a trial of the OX40 agonist ivuxolimab. This sequence was found in an adult with an advanced solid tumor such as melanoma, head and neck, liver or kidney cancer. CDR3 amino acids: CASSYSDGGGQETQYF. CDR3 coding DNA: TGTGCCAGCAGTTACTCGGACGGGGGGGGCCAAGAGACCCAGTACTTC.